This T cell receptor (beta chain) was documented in a study of STAT5B mutations in CD4+ large granular lymphocyte leukemia. Study outcomes and limitations: Main leukemic clonotypes were patient-specific, but approximately 25% appeared at low frequency elsewhere.

Sequenced by immunoSEQ multiplex PCR; TCRdb stores in-frame clones only, minus some. The sample has about 30,000 clones, 65% to 80% seen once. About this clone: Its target is unknown.

From germline, CDR1 is SGHDN and CDR2 FVKESK. This CDR3 contains 15 residues. V lost 0 bases to trimming and J lost 7 bases, with 12 bases between them. J is TRBJ1-4 and V is TRBV14; D might be TRBD1 (5 bases). Material for sequencing was CD4+ T cells from blood buffy coats. This sequence originates from a human donor in good health. The DNA of the CDR3 is TGTGCCAGCAGCCAAGATTTGAGCAGGGCTGAAAAACTGTTTTTT. Translation: CASSQDLSRAEKLFF.